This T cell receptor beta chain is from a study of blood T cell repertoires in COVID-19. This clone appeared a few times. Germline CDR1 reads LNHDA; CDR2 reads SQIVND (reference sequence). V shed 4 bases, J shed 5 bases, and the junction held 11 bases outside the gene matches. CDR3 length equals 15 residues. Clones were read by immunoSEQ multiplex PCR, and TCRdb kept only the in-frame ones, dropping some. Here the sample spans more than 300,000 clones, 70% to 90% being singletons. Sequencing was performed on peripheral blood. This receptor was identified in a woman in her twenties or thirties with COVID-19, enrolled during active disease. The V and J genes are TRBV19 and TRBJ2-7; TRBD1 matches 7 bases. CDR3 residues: CASSTQGRNYHEQYF. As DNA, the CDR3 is TGTGCCAGTAGTACACAGGGGCGAAATTATCACGAGCAGTACTTC.